This TCR beta chain was profiled in a study of T cell responses to AZD1222 COVID-19 vaccine. Method: immunoSEQ multiplex PCR; TCRdb's copy keeps in-frame clones and lacks some. The sample includes 75,000 to 100,000 clones, roughly 90% of them seen just once. The CDR3 extends over 13 amino acids. V dropped 5 bases and J dropped 3; count of bases not matched to a gene: 1. This chain links TRBV12-3 or TRBV12-4 with TRBJ2-7; 10 nucleotides match TRBD2. The clonotype originates from an adult in good health. This material consisted of peripheral blood, taken on day 0 of AZD1222 vaccination. The CDR3 reads CASSRTSGYEQYF. The CDR3 nucleotides read TGTGCCAGCAGTAGGACTAGCGGCTACGAGCAGTACTTC.